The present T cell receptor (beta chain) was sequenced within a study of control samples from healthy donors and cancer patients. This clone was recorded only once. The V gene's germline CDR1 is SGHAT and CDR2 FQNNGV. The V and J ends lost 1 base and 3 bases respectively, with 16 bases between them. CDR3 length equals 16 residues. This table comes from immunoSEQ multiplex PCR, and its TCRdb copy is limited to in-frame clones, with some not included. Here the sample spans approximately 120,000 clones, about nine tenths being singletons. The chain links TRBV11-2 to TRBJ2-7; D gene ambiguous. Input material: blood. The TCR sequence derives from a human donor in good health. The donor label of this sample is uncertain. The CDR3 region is CASSLGRAEPYYEQYF. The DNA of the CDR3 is TGTGCCAGCAGCTTAGGTCGGGCAGAGCCATACTACGAGCAGTACTTC.